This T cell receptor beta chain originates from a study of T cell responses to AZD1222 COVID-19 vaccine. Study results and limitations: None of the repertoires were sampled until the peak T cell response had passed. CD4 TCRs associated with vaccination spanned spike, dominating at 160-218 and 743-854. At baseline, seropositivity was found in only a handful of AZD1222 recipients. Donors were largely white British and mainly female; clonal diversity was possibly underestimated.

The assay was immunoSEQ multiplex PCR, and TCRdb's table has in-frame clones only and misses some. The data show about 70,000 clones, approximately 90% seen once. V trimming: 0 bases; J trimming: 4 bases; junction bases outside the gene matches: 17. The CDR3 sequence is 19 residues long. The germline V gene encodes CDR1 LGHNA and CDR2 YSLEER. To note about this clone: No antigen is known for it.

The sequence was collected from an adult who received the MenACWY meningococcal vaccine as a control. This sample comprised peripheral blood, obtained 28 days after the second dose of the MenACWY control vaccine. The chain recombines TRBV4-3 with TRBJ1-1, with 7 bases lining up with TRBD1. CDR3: CASSQDDRQGLLRGTEAFF. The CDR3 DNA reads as TGCGCCAGCAGCCAAGATGATCGACAGGGACTGTTGCGGGGCACTGAAGCTTTCTTT.